What follows are 14 T cell receptor beta chains derived from one specimen sequenced in a study of blood T cell repertoires in COVID-19. Clones were sequenced by immunoSEQ multiplex PCR, and TCRdb holds only the in-frame ones, with some missing. The data show about 150,000 clones, with 76% seen just once and 3% to 4.5% held by the top ten. The sequencing sample was made of peripheral blood. Every receptor here comes from a woman aged 80 or older with acute or convalescent COVID-19.

The chain uses TRBV7-8 and TRBJ2-3; TRBD1 matches at 7 bases. The CDR3 is made up of 13 amino acids. Germline V gene lookup returns CDR1 SGHVS and CDR2 FQNEAQ. V shed 5 bases and J 4 bases; nucleotides not matched to a gene: 3. The CDR3 spells CASSDRVADTQYF. The CDR3 DNA reads TGTGCCAGCAGCGACAGGGTGGCAGATACGCAGTATTTT.

The chain employs TRBV11-2 and TRBJ2-7; 8 bases match TRBD2. The ends lost 5 bases at V and 3 bases at J; junction bases unmatched: 12. The CDR3 length is 16 residues. CDR1 SGHAT and CDR2 FQNNGV come from the germline V gene. The CDR3 DNA reads TGTGCCAGCAGCCCGGGGGGGGAGACTGGTAGCTACGAGCAGTACTTC. Amino acids: CASSPGGETGSYEQYF. Drawing the rest from reference TRBV11-2 and TRBJ2-7, the complete variable domain is EAGVAQSPRYKIIEKRQSVAFWCNPISGHATLYWYQQILGQGPKLLIQFQNNGVVDDSQLPKDRFSAERLKGVDSTLKIQPAKLEDSAVYLCASSPGGETGSYEQYFGPGTRLTVT.

V and J are TRBV9 and TRBJ2-1, with 10 bases identical to TRBD2. The CDR3 loop spans 14 amino acids. Germline V gene lookup returns CDR1 SGDLS and CDR2 YYNGEE. V gave up 1 base and J gave up 8 bases; unmatched junction bases: 3. The CDR3 spells CASSVTGTSDEQFF. In DNA, the CDR3 is TGTGCCAGCAGCGTAACTGGGACTAGCGATGAGCAGTTCTTC.

The chain carries TRBV30 and TRBJ1-1; 7 bases align to TRBD1. The V gene's germline CDR1 is GTSNPN and CDR2 SVGIG (reference sequence). CDR3 length: 12 residues. J was trimmed by 5 bases and V by 5 bases; bases with no gene match: 5. In DNA form, the CDR3 reads TGTGCCTGGTCTTCACAGGGGACTGAAGCTTTCTTT. Its protein product is CAWSSQGTEAFF.

This clone was counted a few times. The chain is built from TRBV6-2 or TRBV6-3 and TRBJ2-7; TRBD2 matches at 8 bases. The CDR3 is 14 amino acids. CDR1 and CDR2 (germline): MNHEY, SVGEGT. V gave up 4 bases and J gave up 5 bases; unmatched junction bases: 7. The CDR3 spells CASSSQAGDHEQYF. DNA of the CDR3: TGTGCCAGCAGTTCCCAAGCGGGGGATCACGAGCAGTACTTC.

This chain connects TRBV5-6 to TRBJ1-2; 9 bases align to TRBD1. CDR3 length: 15 residues. Per germline, CDR1 SGHDT and CDR2 YYEEEE. The ends lost 3 bases at V and 4 bases at J; junction bases unmatched: 7. The CDR3 DNA reads as TGTGCCAGCAGCTCATTACAGGGGGCGGGCTATGGCTACACCTTC. The encoded protein is CASSSLQGAGYGYTF.

The rearrangement links TRBV19 to TRBJ1-3; D call uncertain. Trimming cost V 5 bases and J 0 bases, with 8 bases left between them. The CDR3 extends over 14 amino acids. Germline V gene lookup returns CDR1 LNHDA and CDR2 SQIVND (reference sequence). This CDR3 reads CASSPGSSGNTIYF. CDR3 sequence (DNA): TGTGCCAGTAGTCCGGGGTCCTCTGGAAACACCATATATTTT.

The chain couples TRBV2 to TRBJ2-1, with unresolved D. The V end lost 7 bases, the J end lost 1 base, and 8 bases lay between the germline ends. The V gene's germline CDR1 is SNHLY and CDR2 FYNNEI. CDR3 length: 13 residues. The CDR3 is CASTPQSYNEQFF. CDR3 nucleotides: TGTGCCAGCACCCCCCAGTCCTACAATGAGCAGTTCTTC. Using reference TRBV2 and TRBJ2-1 for the parts outside the CDR3, the full variable domain is EPEVTQTPSHQVTQMGQEVILRCVPISNHLYFYWYRQILGQKVEFLVSFYNNEISEKSEIFDDQFSVERPDGSNFTLKIRSTKLEDSAMYFCASTPQSYNEQFFGPGTRLTVL.

The chain links TRBV7-2 to TRBJ2-7; D possibly corresponds to TRBD1 (6 bases). The CDR3 runs 17 residues. Germline V gene lookup returns CDR1 SGHTA and CDR2 FQGNSA. The germline V and J ends were trimmed by 1 base and 0 bases, with 16 bases remaining between them. CDR3 nucleotides: TGTGCCAGCAGCTTAGGGGGGTCAGGGGCCCTCTCCTACGAGCAGTACTTC. It translates to CASSLGGSGALSYEQYF.

The chain joins TRBV18 to TRBJ2-7, with D hard to call. V was shortened by 6 bases and J by 0 bases, with 9 bases between the two germline ends. CDR1 is KGHSH and CDR2 is LQKENI in the germline V gene. The CDR3 extends over 13 amino acids. For the CDR3, the DNA is TGTGCCAGCTCTCCCAGCGTCTCCTACGAGCAGTACTTC. Amino acid sequence: CASSPSVSYEQYF.

The chain uses TRBV27 and TRBJ1-4; the D gene is possibly TRBD1 (6 bases). Germline CDR1 and CDR2: MNHEY and SMNVEV (reference sequence). CDR3 length equals 14 residues. Trimming shortened V by 2 bases and J by 7 bases, and 11 bases separated the two germline ends. As DNA, the CDR3 is TGTGCCAGCAGTTTAAGGTGGGGGCCTGAAAAACTGTTTTTT. This sequence encodes CASSLRWGPEKLFF.

The rearrangement joins TRBV3-1 (or the pseudogene TRBV3-2) to TRBJ2-3; tentatively, D is TRBD2 (5 bases). Germline-derived CDR1 and CDR2 are LGHDT and YNNKEL (reference sequence). This CDR3 is 15 amino acids long. Trimming pared 3 bases from V and 2 bases from J, leaving 12 bases between. CDR3 sequence (DNA): TGTGCCAGCAGCCAGATCGCGGGCTACACAGATACGCAGTATTTT. It encodes CASSQIAGYTDTQYF.

The J gene is TRBJ1-2, the V gene TRBV15; 9 nucleotides match TRBD1. CDR1 and CDR2 (germline): LNHNV, YYDKDF (reference sequence). The CDR3 contains 15 residues. The J segment lost 8 bases and the V segment lost 3 bases, leaving 10 bases of the junction unmatched. The chain's CDR3 is CATSRGQGEGSGYTF. The CDR3 DNA follows: TGTGCCACCAGCAGGGGACAGGGTGAAGGTAGCGGCTACACCTTC.

The chain employs TRBV9 and TRBJ2-3, with 9 bases aligning to TRBD2. The CDR3 runs 15 residues. CDR1 and CDR2 from the germline V gene are SGDLS and YYNGEE. With V trimmed by 7 bases and J by 2 bases, 8 bases remained unmatched. For the CDR3, the DNA is TGTGCCAGCTCTCTAGCGGGACTATACACAGATACGCAGTATTTT. Its translation is CASSLAGLYTDTQYF.